The 27 T cell receptor beta chains given below trace back to one sample, sequenced in a study of blood T cell repertoires in COVID-19. The data were produced by immunoSEQ multiplex PCR, yet TCRdb's version contains in-frame clones alone and is incomplete. The sample consists of roughly 230,000 clones, about nine tenths of them appearing once. The sample taken for sequencing was PBMCs or T cells enriched from blood (not recorded which). Every receptor here comes from a man aged 25-40 years in a cohort exposed to, infected with or recovered from COVID-19 (not recorded which).

The V call is TRBV11-2, the J call TRBJ2-2; D gene uncertain. Trimming cost V 1 base and J 3 bases, with 9 bases left between them. This CDR3 is 15 amino acids long. Germline assignment: CDR1 SGHAT and CDR2 FQNNGV. CDR3 DNA: TGTGCCAGCAGCTTAGTTTGGTCGGACACCGGGGAGCTGTTTTTT. Translating gives CASSLVWSDTGELFF.

CDR3 bases: TGTGCCAGCAGTGATGGACTGCCGAACACTGAAGCTTTCTTT. It encodes CASSDGLPNTEAFF. The chain links TRBV6-1 to TRBJ1-1; no clear D gene. Deletions cut 3 bases from V and 1 base from J, with 9 bases between. Germline assignment: CDR1 MNHNS and CDR2 SASEGT. This CDR3 is 14 amino acids long.

This clone turned up a few times. V is TRBV7-2 and J is TRBJ2-7; 8 bases fit TRBD1. This CDR3 is 14 amino acids long. Trimming took 7 bases from V and 6 from J; bases not matched to a gene: 11. CDR1 is SGHTA and CDR2 is FQGNSA in the germline V gene. The CDR3 protein is CASKRDRGTVEQYF. CDR3 sequence (DNA): TGTGCCAGCAAACGAGACAGGGGAACAGTCGAGCAGTACTTC.

This clone is a singleton in its sample. The chain employs TRBV10-3 and TRBJ1-6, with D tentatively TRBD1 (5 bases). The CDR3 is 15 residues long. V was trimmed by 4 bases and J by 6 bases, leaving 13 bases between them. CDR1 is ENHRY and CDR2 is SYGVKD in the germline V gene. The CDR3 sequence: CAISVGNRLNSPLHF. In DNA form, the CDR3 reads TGTGCCATCAGTGTGGGGAACAGGCTTAATTCACCCCTCCACTTT.

This rearrangement joins TRBV10-3 to TRBJ1-2; 9 nucleotides match TRBD1. Germline values: CDR1 ENHRY, CDR2 SYGVKD. V trimming: 6 bases; J trimming: 1 base; junction bases outside the gene matches: 9. The CDR3 runs to 16 residues. The CDR3 reads CAISPGQGDFNYGYTF. The CDR3 DNA is TGTGCCATCAGCCCGGGACAGGGAGATTTTAACTATGGCTACACCTTC.

This chain joins TRBV27 and TRBJ1-2; TRBD1 matches at 12 bases. Trimming removed 4 bases from V and 13 bases from J; junction bases left unmatched: 13. In germline, CDR1 is MNHEY, CDR2 SMNVEV (reference sequence). CDR3 length equals 15 residues. In nucleotides, the CDR3 is TGTGCCAGCAGTTCCCCATCCTTGGGACAGGGGGCCTGCACCTTC. It yields the protein CASSSPSLGQGACTF.

The rearrangement joins TRBV28 to TRBJ1-2; a possible D gene is TRBD1 (5 bases). The CDR3 is made up of 12 amino acids. V was cut by 10 bases and J by 8 bases, with 17 bases left in between. Germline CDR1 and CDR2: MDHEN and SYDVKM. The CDR3 DNA follows: TGTGCCATCCCCGACAGCCTGGAGGGCTACACCTTC. It yields the protein CAIPDSLEGYTF.

The chain couples TRBV11-3 to TRBJ2-3; 9 nucleotides match TRBD1. This CDR3 is 14 amino acids long. The V and J ends lost 6 bases and 8 bases, in that order; junction bases with no gene match: 9. CDR1 and CDR2 from the germline V gene are SGHNT and YENEEA. CDR3 in amino acids: CASSSEQGAGTQYF. The CDR3 DNA sequence: TGTGCCAGCAGTTCCGAACAGGGGGCCGGTACGCAGTATTTT.

The chain links TRBV18 to TRBJ2-3, with 9 bases lining up with TRBD1. The CDR3 extends over 16 amino acids. Germline CDR1 and CDR2: KGHSH and LQKENI. V was clipped by 2 bases and J by 4 bases; unmatched bases: 7. CDR3: CASSPRGQGYSDTQYF. CDR3 coding DNA: TGTGCCAGCTCACCAAGAGGACAGGGGTACTCAGATACGCAGTATTTT.

CDR3 sequence reads: CASSQDLMGGDGYTF. The CDR3 DNA sequence: TGTGCCAGCAGCCAAGATCTGATGGGAGGGGATGGCTACACCTTC. The chain couples TRBV14 to TRBJ1-2, with a weak D call TRBD1 (5 bases). Trimming took 0 bases from V and 6 from J, leaving 14 bases between them. CDR1 is SGHDN, CDR2 FVKESK, per germline. This CDR3 contains 15 residues. The whole variable domain, filled in from reference TRBV14 and TRBJ1-2, reads EAGVTQFPSHSVIEKGQTVTLRCDPISGHDNLYWYRRVMGKEIKFLLHFVKESKQDESGMPNNRFLAERTGGTYSTLKVQPAELEDSGVYFCASSQDLMGGDGYTFGSGTRLTVV.

The rearrangement links TRBV19 to TRBJ1-1; TRBD1 matches at 12 bases. V lost 6 bases and J lost 4; bases outside the gene matches: 12. The CDR3 sequence is 17 residues long. CDR1 is LNHDA, CDR2 SQIVND, per germline (reference sequence). The CDR3 DNA follows: TGTGCCAGTAGAAGGGGGACAGGGGGCGGTTACGCCACTGAAGCTTTCTTT. Translation gives CASRRGTGGGYATEAFF.

The rearrangement uses TRBV5-4 and TRBJ2-5; 7 positions match TRBD2. Per the germline V gene, CDR1 is SGHNT and CDR2 is YYREEE (reference sequence). V shed 6 bases and J 5 bases; nucleotides not matched to a gene: 4. CDR3 length: 12 residues. This CDR3 reads CASKGGDETQYF. DNA for the CDR3: TGTGCCAGCAAGGGAGGGGATGAGACCCAGTACTTC.

The chain's CDR3 is CASSFPPYQGSSYNEQFF. As DNA, the CDR3 is TGTGCCAGCAGTTTCCCCCCTTATCAGGGTTCCTCCTACAATGAGCAGTTCTTC. The J gene is TRBJ2-1, the V gene TRBV28, with a possible D match to TRBD1 (5 bases). This CDR3 has 18 residues. CDR1 and CDR2 from the germline V gene are MDHEN and SYDVKM. Trimming removed 3 bases at V and 0 bases at J, with 18 bases between.

The chain couples TRBV5-1 to TRBJ2-2, with D possibly TRBD2 on 5 matching bases. V was pared by 6 bases and J by 5 bases, with 20 bases between. Per the germline V gene, CDR1 is SGHRS and CDR2 is YFSETQ. This CDR3 has 16 residues. This CDR3 is CASKDSTTSRTGELFF. DNA for the CDR3: TGCGCCAGCAAAGACTCGACTACCTCGAGGACCGGGGAGCTGTTTTTT.

This chain links TRBV19 with TRBJ1-5, with 7 bases matching TRBD1. CDR1 LNHDA and CDR2 SQIVND come from the germline V gene (reference sequence). V was pared by 7 bases and J by 3 bases, with 12 bases of the junction left unmatched. CDR3 length: 16 residues. In DNA, the CDR3 is TGTGCCAGTACCTCAAGGGGACAGCCTTCCAATCAGCCCCAGCATTTT. This sequence encodes CASTSRGQPSNQPQHF.

The gene calls are TRBV9 and TRBJ1-2, with D possibly matching TRBD1 (5 bases). Germline V gene data show CDR1 as SGDLS and CDR2 as YYNGEE. There are 16 residues in the CDR3. V was shortened by 0 bases and J by 2 bases, with 14 bases between the two germline ends. CDR3 amino acids: CASSVGPDRQNYGYTF. CDR3 DNA sequence: TGTGCCAGCAGCGTAGGTCCTGACAGACAAAACTATGGCTACACCTTC.

The chain employs TRBV5-6 and TRBJ2-1; 7 nucleotides agree with TRBD2. Germline V gene sequence: CDR1 SGHDT, CDR2 YYEEEE. J was trimmed by 7 bases and V by 2 bases; bases with no gene match: 9. The CDR3 is 15 residues long. The CDR3: CASSFVGGPGNEQFF. DNA for the CDR3: TGTGCCAGCAGCTTTGTGGGAGGGCCGGGGAATGAGCAGTTCTTC.

This clone was seen once. The chain recombines TRBV20-1 with TRBJ2-5, with D uncertain. V gave up 5 bases and J gave up 4 bases, with 8 bases separating them. CDR3 length: 11 residues. CDR1 and CDR2 from the germline V gene are DFQATT and SNEGSKA (reference sequence). The CDR3 DNA reads TGCAGTGCTGCCGCCGGAGAGACCCAGTACTTC. This sequence encodes CSAAAGETQYF.

The V call is TRBV18, the J call TRBJ2-3; 10 nucleotides align to TRBD1. This CDR3 region has 17 residues. Looked up from germline, CDR1 is KGHSH and CDR2 is LQKENI. The junction had 8 bases not matched to a gene; V was cut back by 1 base and J by 4 bases. CDR3 in amino acids: CASSPLRRDRGSDTQYF. The CDR3 nucleotides are TGTGCCAGCTCACCACTCAGAAGGGACAGGGGTTCAGATACGCAGTATTTT. The full variable domain, its missing parts supplied by reference TRBV18 and TRBJ2-3, is NAGVMQNPRHLVRRRGQEARLRCSPMKGHSHVYWYRQLPEEGLKFMVYLQKENIIDESGMPKERFSAEFPKEGPSILRIQQVVRGDSAAYFCASSPLRRDRGSDTQYFGPGTRLTVL.

The chain couples TRBV28 to TRBJ1-4, with 9 nucleotides matching TRBD1. CDR3 length: 14 amino acids. Germline trimming cut 5 bases from V and 7 bases from J; bases unmatched to any gene: 5. Germline V gene lookup returns CDR1 MDHEN and CDR2 SYDVKM. The CDR3 here is CASSLRQGGEKLFF. CDR3 bases: TGTGCCAGCAGTCTTAGACAGGGGGGTGAAAAACTGTTTTTT.

V usage is TRBV28 and J usage is TRBJ1-1; TRBD1 matches 7 bases. The CDR3 has 14 residues. The ends lost 6 bases at V and 0 bases at J; junction bases unmatched: 4. In germline, CDR1 is MDHEN, CDR2 SYDVKM. As DNA, the CDR3 is TGTGCCAGCAGGGGACAGTTCATGAACACTGAAGCTTTCTTT. It codes for CASRGQFMNTEAFF. Combining the CDR3 with reference TRBV28 and TRBJ1-1 gives the whole variable domain DVKVTQSSRYLVKRTGEKVFLECVQDMDHENMFWYRQDPGLGLRLIYFSYDVKMKEKGDIPEGYSVSREKKERFSLILESASTNQTSMYLCASRGQFMNTEAFFGQGTRLTVV.

V gene TRBV28 combines with J gene TRBJ2-5; tentative D call: TRBD2 (6 bases). V was trimmed by 9 bases and J by 6 bases, leaving 17 bases between them. The germline V gene has CDR1 MDHEN and CDR2 SYDVKM. The CDR3 totals 13 residues. The CDR3 nucleotides are TGTGCCAGTCTGGACCGGGACTTTCAGACCCAGTACTTC. Encoded protein: CASLDRDFQTQYF.

The J gene is TRBJ2-7, the V gene TRBV5-1; D unclear. The CDR3 is 14 amino acids. Germline CDR1 is SGHRS and CDR2 is YFSETQ. Trimming removed 5 bases from V and 3 bases from J, with 15 bases in between. The CDR3 DNA reads TGCGCCAGCAGGGCCAATCCAGGCGACTACGAGCAGTACTTC. Protein product: CASRANPGDYEQYF.

This rearrangement joins TRBV6-9 to TRBJ2-7, with 14 nucleotides matching TRBD2. J lost 5 bases, V lost 5 bases, and 8 bases had no gene match. The CDR3 consists of 16 residues. Germline-derived CDR1 and CDR2 are MNHGY and SVAAGI. This chain's CDR3 is CASSHGLAGGFDEQYF. The CDR3 DNA reads as TGTGCCAGCAGTCACGGACTAGCGGGAGGTTTCGACGAGCAGTACTTC.

The V call is TRBV28, the J call TRBJ1-3, with D uncertain. Deletions cut 7 bases from V and 0 bases from J, with 13 bases between. CDR3 size: 15 residues. Germline CDR1 is MDHEN and CDR2 is SYDVKM. The DNA for the CDR3 is TGTGCCAGCACCACAGTATATTTCTCTGGAAACACCATATATTTT. It codes for CASTTVYFSGNTIYF.

The genes are TRBV27 and TRBJ1-6, with 7 bases identical to TRBD1. This CDR3 comprises 18 residues. The ends lost 3 bases at V and 7 bases at J; junction bases unmatched: 15. Germline lookup yields CDR1 MNHEY and CDR2 SMNVEV (reference sequence). CDR3 in DNA: TGTGCCAGCAGTTTCAGCTTTTTGTTATTAGGGGGCAATTCACCCCTCCACTTT. It translates to CASSFSFLLLGGNSPLHF.

The chain has TRBV19 and TRBJ1-1, with D perhaps matching TRBD1 (6 bases). Germline CDR1 is LNHDA and CDR2 is SQIVND (reference sequence). The CDR3 is 13 residues long. V was clipped by 6 bases and J by 1 base, with 9 bases between them. The chain's CDR3 is CASSPTGNTEAFF. DNA of the CDR3: TGTGCCAGTAGCCCGACAGGGAACACTGAAGCTTTCTTT. The full variable domain, in which reference TRBV19 and TRBJ1-1 provide the parts outside the CDR3, is DGGITQSPKYLFRKEGQNVTLSCEQNLNHDAMYWYRQDPGQGLRLIYYSQIVNDFQKGDIAEGYSVSREKKESFPLTVTSAQKNPTAFYLCASSPTGNTEAFFGQGTRLTVV.